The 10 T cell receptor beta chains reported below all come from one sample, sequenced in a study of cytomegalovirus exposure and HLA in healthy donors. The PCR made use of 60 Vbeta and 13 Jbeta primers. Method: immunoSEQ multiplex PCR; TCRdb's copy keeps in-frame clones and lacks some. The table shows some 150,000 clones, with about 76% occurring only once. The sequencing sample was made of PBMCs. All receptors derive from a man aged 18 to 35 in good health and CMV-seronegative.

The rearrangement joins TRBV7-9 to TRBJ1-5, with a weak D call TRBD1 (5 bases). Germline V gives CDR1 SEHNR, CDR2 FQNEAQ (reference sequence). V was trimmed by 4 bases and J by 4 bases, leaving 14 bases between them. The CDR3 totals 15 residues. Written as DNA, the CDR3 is TGTGCCAGCAGCTCGGCTCGCGGGGGGAATCAGCCCCAGCATTTT. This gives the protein CASSSARGGNQPQHF.

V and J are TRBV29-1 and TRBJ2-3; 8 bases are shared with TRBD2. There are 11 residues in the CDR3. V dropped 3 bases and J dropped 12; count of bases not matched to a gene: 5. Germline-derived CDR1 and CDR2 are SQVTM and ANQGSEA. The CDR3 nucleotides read TGCAGCGTTGATGGAGCGGGAGATCAGTATTTT. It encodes CSVDGAGDQYF.

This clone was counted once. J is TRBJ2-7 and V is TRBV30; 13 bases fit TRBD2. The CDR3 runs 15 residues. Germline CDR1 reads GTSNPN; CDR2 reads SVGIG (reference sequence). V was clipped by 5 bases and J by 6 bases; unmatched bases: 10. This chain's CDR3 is CAWSLTSGRASEQYF. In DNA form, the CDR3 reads TGTGCCTGGTCCCTCACTAGCGGGAGGGCCAGCGAGCAGTACTTC.

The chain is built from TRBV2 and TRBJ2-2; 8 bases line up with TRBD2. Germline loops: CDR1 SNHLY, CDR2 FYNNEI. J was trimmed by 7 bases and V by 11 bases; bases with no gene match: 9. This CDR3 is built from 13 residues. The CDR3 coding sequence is TGTGCCGGTTCCCTGCGGGAGGACGGGGAGCTGTTTTTT. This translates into CAGSLREDGELFF.

The CDR3 nucleotides read TGTGCCAGCAGCAAGGACAGATCTAACTATGGCTACACCTTC. As protein: CASSKDRSNYGYTF. This chain joins TRBV21-1 and TRBJ1-2; the DNA was not used to check the table's D call, TRBD1. TRBV21-1 is deemed a pseudogene. This CDR3 has 14 amino acids.

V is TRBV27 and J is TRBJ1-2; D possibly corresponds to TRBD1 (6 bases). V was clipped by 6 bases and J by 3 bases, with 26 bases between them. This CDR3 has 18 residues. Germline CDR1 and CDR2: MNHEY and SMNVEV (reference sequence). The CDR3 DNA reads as TGTGCCAGCAGCCGCCTGGGCGGGGGGCAGGGAAGGGACTATGGCTACACCTTC. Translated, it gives CASSRLGGGQGRDYGYTF.

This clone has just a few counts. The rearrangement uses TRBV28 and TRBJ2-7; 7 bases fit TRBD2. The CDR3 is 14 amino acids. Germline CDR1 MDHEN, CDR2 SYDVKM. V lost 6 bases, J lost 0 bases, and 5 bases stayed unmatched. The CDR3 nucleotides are TGTGCCAGCAGCCAGGGCGGGAGCTCCTACGAGCAGTACTTC. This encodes CASSQGGSSYEQYF. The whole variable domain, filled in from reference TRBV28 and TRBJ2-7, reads DVKVTQSSRYLVKRTGEKVFLECVQDMDHENMFWYRQDPGLGLRLIYFSYDVKMKEKGDIPEGYSVSREKKERFSLILESASTNQTSMYLCASSQGGSSYEQYFGPGTRLTVT.

The CDR3 DNA is TGTGCCAGCAGCCACGACAGCTATGGCTACACCTTC. Translating gives CASSHDSYGYTF. The chain has TRBV6-5 and TRBJ1-2, with a possible D match to TRBD1 (5 bases). The CDR3 has 12 residues. Germline values: CDR1 MNHEY, CDR2 SVGAGI. Trimming took off 6 bases at V and 4 bases at J, with 9 bases between the two ends.

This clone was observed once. Here the CDR3 reads CASNPSGSVTEAFF. The DNA of the CDR3 is TGTGCCAGTAATCCGTCAGGATCGGTCACTGAAGCTTTCTTT. This chain links TRBV19 with TRBJ1-1; D remains unclear. The CDR3 sequence is 14 residues long. The V end lost 7 bases, the J end lost 4 bases, and 16 bases lay between the germline ends. CDR1 and CDR2 from the germline V gene are LNHDA and SQIVND (reference sequence).

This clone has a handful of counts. The CDR3 loop reads CAIRTLAGTEAFF. CDR3 sequence (DNA): TGTGCCATCCGGACCCTGGCGGGCACTGAAGCTTTCTTT. The genes are TRBV7-9 and TRBJ1-1, with unresolved D. This CDR3 contains 13 residues. Germline lookup yields CDR1 SEHNR and CDR2 FQNEAQ (reference sequence). The V end was cut by 10 bases, the J end by 4 bases, with 16 bases between.